A selection of T cell receptor beta chains follows, all from one sample in a study of blood T cell repertoires in COVID-19. TCRdb's table, derived via immunoSEQ multiplex PCR, lists solely in-frame clones and lacks some. Here the sample spans fewer than 400,000 clones, 87% being singletons. The sequenced material came from PBMCs or T cells enriched from blood (not recorded which). These receptors were obtained from a woman aged 18-35 years who had recovered from COVID-19. The CDR3 runs from the conserved cysteine through the conserved F or W. The D gene is left open where the match is weak. Size is stated for part of the rows, as once, few or many counts, or as a class when the clone is expanded.

size	V	D	J	CDR3	DNA
-	TRBV7-2	TRBD1	TRBJ1-5	CASSWTGREQPQHF	TGTGCCAGCAGCTGGACAGGGAGGGAGCAGCCCCAGCATTTT
many	TRBV15	-	TRBJ1-2	CATSRDLRVYGYTF	TGTGCCACCAGCAGAGATCTTCGAGTATATGGCTACACCTTC
-	TRBV7-2	TRBD1	TRBJ1-2	CASSQTGNYGYTF	TGTGCCAGCAGCCAGACAGGGAACTATGGCTACACCTTC
-	TRBV5-1	-	TRBJ2-5	CASSSLSNQETQYF	TGCGCCAGCAGCTCTCTATCCAACCAAGAGACCCAGTACTTC
-	TRBV7-2	-	TRBJ1-5	CASSLDFVGREVVQPQHF	TGTGCCAGCAGCTTAGATTTTGTGGGCAGGGAGGTAGTCCAGCCCCAGCATTTT
once	TRBV9	TRBD1	TRBJ1-6	CASSPDGDSSYNSPLHF	TGTGCCAGCAGCCCAGACGGGGACAGCTCCTATAATTCACCCCTCCACTTT
-	TRBV7-2	-	TRBJ2-5	CASSLFDGETQYF	TGTGCCAGCAGCTTATTCGACGGGGAGACCCAGTACTTC
-	TRBV5-5	TRBD1	TRBJ2-5	CASSTRTGEETQYF	TGTGCCAGCAGCACGAGGACAGGGGAAGAGACCCAGTACTTC
once	TRBV28	-	TRBJ2-1	CASSLGRYNEQFF	TGTGCCAGCAGTTTGGGCAGATACAATGAGCAGTTCTTC
-	TRBV4-3	-	TRBJ2-7	CASSQDLPTYEQYF	TGCGCCAGCAGCCAAGATCTGCCTACCTACGAGCAGTACTTC
-	TRBV7-3	-	TRBJ2-3	CASSLGAATDTQYF	TGTGCCAGCAGCTTAGGGGCGGCCACAGATACGCAGTATTTT
-	TRBV28	-	TRBJ2-3	CASSSDFTDTQYF	TGTGCCAGCAGCTCCGACTTCACAGATACGCAGTATTTT
-	TRBV19	-	TRBJ1-1	CASSSPAGAAFF	TGTGCCAGTAGTTCCCCGGCGGGCGCAGCTTTCTTT
-	TRBV5-1	TRBD1	TRBJ1-2	CASSLAPQGVQGYTF	TGCGCCAGCAGCTTGGCCCCGCAGGGGGTGCAAGGCTACACCTTC
-	TRBV5-4	-	TRBJ2-2	CASSPGRRLPTNTGELFF	TGTGCCAGCAGCCCCGGCAGGCGCCTTCCGACGAACACCGGGGAGCTGTTTTTT
-	TRBV6-1	TRBD1	TRBJ2-1	CASSGNRGPSYNEQFF	TGTGCCAGCAGTGGAAACAGGGGCCCCTCCTACAATGAGCAGTTCTTC
-	TRBV28	-	TRBJ2-7	CASISAGGFYEQYF	TGTGCCAGCATTTCGGCAGGGGGGTTTTACGAGCAGTACTTC
-	TRBV4-2	TRBD1	TRBJ1-2	CASSHVGQGSAGYTF	TGTGCCAGCAGCCACGTCGGACAGGGGAGTGCTGGCTACACCTTC
-	TRBV19	-	TRBJ1-1	CASSTGNSPWTEAFF	TGTGCCAGTAGTACGGGGAATAGCCCATGGACTGAAGCTTTCTTT
-	TRBV29-1	-	TRBJ2-3	CSVVGVLRSTDTQYF	TGCAGCGTTGTCGGAGTCCTTAGATCCACAGATACGCAGTATTTT
-	TRBV24-1	TRBD2	TRBJ2-5	CATSDPLLAGGIETQYF	TGTGCCACCAGTGACCCCCTGCTAGCGGGGGGGATTGAGACCCAGTACTTC
-	TRBV4-3	-	TRBJ1-2	CASSQQGRGGGYTF	TGCGCCAGCAGCCAACAGGGGAGGGGAGGCGGCTACACCTTC
-	TRBV7-9	-	TRBJ1-2	CASSLADTRLYGYTF	TGTGCCAGCAGCTTAGCGGACACGAGGCTCTATGGCTACACCTTC
-	TRBV7-6	TRBD1	TRBJ1-2	CASSRDRVGGYTF	TGTGCCAGCAGCCGTGACAGGGTTGGTGGCTACACCTTC
-	TRBV10-3	TRBD1	TRBJ1-1	CAISEGTGDTEAFF	TGTGCCATCAGTGAAGGGACAGGGGACACTGAAGCTTTCTTT
once	TRBV19	TRBD1	TRBJ1-2	CASCGTGGLSSYGYTF	TGTGCCAGTTGCGGGACAGGGGGACTATCCTCCTATGGCTACACCTTC
-	TRBV7-9	TRBD2	TRBJ2-1	CASSTGTSGYNEQFF	TGTGCCAGCAGCACCGGGACTAGCGGGTACAATGAGCAGTTCTTC